The 31 T cell receptor beta chains below come from one sample, sequenced in a study of regulatory T cells in long-lasting Graves disease. The time point: persistent/refractory GD, antithyroid drugs over 5 years with positive TRAb. RNA from PBMCs was the source of the TCR library. Construction of the TCR beta libraries employed iRepertoire HTBI primers in conjunction with Arm-PCR of CDR3 regions. TCRdb itself ran the multiplex PCR reads through MiXCR, one entry per CDR3 protein. Among around 400,000 distinct CDR3 sequences listed, about a quarter were seen once. The sample was peripheral blood mononuclear cells (PBMCs), taken when the disease was refractory, from a patient treated with antithyroid drugs. All receptors derive from a female donor with Graves disease.

The chain uses TRBV24-1 and TRBJ1-5; D gene unclear. The V end was cut by 5 bases, the J end by 4 bases, with 11 bases between. There are 14 residues in the CDR3. Germline V gene data show CDR1 as KGHDR and CDR2 as SFDVKD. Written as DNA, the CDR3 is TGTGCCACCAGTGCTCCGGGAGCAAATCAGCCCCAGCATTTT. Protein product: CATSAPGANQPQHF.

This clonotype was seen at least ten times. The CDR3 here is CSVKFRKNEKLFF. The CDR3 coding sequence is TGCAGCGTTAAATTCCGGAAGAATGAAAAACTGTTTTTT. V gene TRBV29-1 combines with J gene TRBJ1-4; D uncertain. The CDR3 consists of 13 residues. V was trimmed by 5 bases and J by 5 bases, leaving 12 bases between them. Looked up from germline, CDR1 is SQVTM and CDR2 is ANQGSEA.

This clonotype occurred many times. The chain links TRBV2 to TRBJ2-7, with TRBD1 matching over 8 bases. J lost 5 bases, V lost 3 bases, and 6 bases had no gene match. Looked up from germline, CDR1 is SNHLY and CDR2 is FYNNEI. The CDR3 sequence is 14 residues long. For the CDR3, the DNA is TGTGCCAGCAGTGACTGGACAGGGTTCAACGAGCAGTACTTC. Translation gives CASSDWTGFNEQYF.

The chain couples TRBV6-1 to TRBJ2-2; D uncertain. Trimming pared 6 bases from V and 3 bases from J, leaving 14 bases between. There are 15 residues in the CDR3. Germline CDR1 is MNHNS and CDR2 is SASEGT. The CDR3 is CASRSGPLDTGELFF. The CDR3 coding sequence is TGTGCCAGCAGATCCGGACCCTTGGACACCGGGGAGCTGTTTTTT.

V and J are TRBV19 and TRBJ1-2; D not certain. The CDR3 runs to 12 residues. Trimming removed 5 bases from V and 7 bases from J, with 11 bases in between. CDR1 and CDR2 from the germline V gene are LNHDA and SQIVND (reference sequence). CDR3 loop: CASSARTVGYTF. The CDR3 DNA sequence: TGTGCCAGTAGTGCTCGGACGGTTGGCTACACCTTC.

This clonotype was picked up a small number of times. J is TRBJ2-1 and V is TRBV28; D is undetermined. Per germline, CDR1 MDHEN and CDR2 SYDVKM. There are 14 residues in the CDR3. Between the trimmed V and J ends, which lost 9 bases and 0 bases, there was a span of 12 bases. The CDR3 here is CASLSTSSYNEQFF. CDR3 bases: TGTGCCAGTTTATCAACGAGCTCCTACAATGAGCAGTTCTTC.

This clonotype has at least ten counts. The V gene is TRBV20-1, the J gene TRBJ2-7; 11 bases fit TRBD2. CDR3 length: 15 residues. Germline assignment: CDR1 DFQATT and CDR2 SNEGSKA (reference sequence). The V and J ends lost 0 bases and 4 bases, in that order; junction bases with no gene match: 5. CDR3 sequence: CSARDLAGGVYEQYF. For the CDR3, the DNA is TGCAGTGCTAGAGATCTAGCGGGAGGAGTTTACGAGCAGTACTTC.

This clonotype has only a few counts. The chain links TRBV5-4 to TRBJ2-7; 7 nucleotides agree with TRBD1. After removal of 4 bases from V and 7 bases from J, the junction contained 23 bases not matched to a gene. The length of the CDR3 is 18 residues. Germline assignment: CDR1 SGHNT and CDR2 YYREEE (reference sequence). CDR3 residues: CASSEMGRSGTDLFEQYF. In DNA, the CDR3 is TGTGCCAGCAGCGAGATGGGAAGGTCGGGGACAGACCTGTTTGAGCAGTACTTC.

The chain carries TRBV28 and TRBJ2-7; a weak D match, TRBD2 (5 bases). The CDR3 runs to 17 residues. Germline lookup yields CDR1 MDHEN and CDR2 SYDVKM. V dropped 3 bases and J dropped 1 base, with 19 bases sitting between them. In nucleotides, the CDR3 is TGTGCCAGCAGTTTTTTTGTGGTTCGGGGTATTTCCTACGAGCAGTACTTC. Translation: CASSFFVVRGISYEQYF.

This clonotype was found many times. The chain links TRBV19 to TRBJ2-6; the match to TRBD1 covers 12 bases. With V trimmed by 7 bases and J by 2 bases, 12 bases remained unmatched. The CDR3 is made up of 19 amino acids. Germline CDR1 reads LNHDA; CDR2 reads SQIVND (reference sequence). CDR3 in amino acids: CASTTLRDRGRTGANVLTF. CDR3 nucleotides: TGTGCCAGTACTACCCTCAGGGACAGGGGGCGGACTGGGGCCAACGTCCTGACTTTC. Full variable domain (missing parts from reference TRBV19 and TRBJ2-6): DGGITQSPKYLFRKEGQNVTLSCEQNLNHDAMYWYRQDPGQGLRLIYYSQIVNDFQKGDIAEGYSVSREKKESFPLTVTSAQKNPTAFYLCASTTLRDRGRTGANVLTFGAGSRLTVL.

V gene TRBV4-1 combines with J gene TRBJ1-2; 7 bases are a match to TRBD1. Germline V gives CDR1 MGHRA, CDR2 YSYEKL. The length of the CDR3 is 15 residues. The V segment lost 2 bases and the J segment 0 bases; nucleotides outside the gene matches: 3. CDR3 DNA: TGCGCCAGCAGCCAACCTGGACAGGCTAACTATGGCTACACCTTC. It encodes CASSQPGQANYGYTF.

About this clonotype itself: A clone one base away is much larger, so this may be a read error. The chain has TRBV10-3 and TRBJ1-5; 8 nucleotides match TRBD1. The CDR3 extends over 15 amino acids. Germline assignment: CDR1 ENHRY and CDR2 SYGVKD. CDR3 loop: CTISESTGENQPQHF. DNA for the CDR3: TGTACCATCAGTGAGTCGACAGGGGAAAATCAGCCCCAGCATTTT.

This clonotype was counted only a few times. The rearrangement uses TRBV30 and TRBJ2-2; D is perhaps TRBD1 (6 bases). The CDR3 is 17 residues long. In germline, CDR1 is GTSNPN, CDR2 SVGIG (reference sequence). Trimming stripped 3 bases from V and 1 base from J, with 18 bases between. The DNA for the CDR3 is TGTGCCTGGAGACGGTACAGGGTGAGCGGGAACACCGGGGAGCTGTTTTTT. Translated: CAWRRYRVSGNTGELFF.

J is TRBJ1-5 and V is TRBV5-1; 7 bases are shared with TRBD1. The junction had 4 bases not matched to a gene; V was cut back by 3 bases and J by 4 bases. CDR1 SGHRS and CDR2 YFSETQ come from the germline V gene. CDR3 size: 14 residues. CDR3 DNA: TGCGCCAGCAGCTCCGGGACAGCAAATCAGCCCCAGCATTTT. Its translation is CASSSGTANQPQHF.

The V and J genes are TRBV25-1 and TRBJ2-2; D might be TRBD1 (5 bases). Between the trimmed V and J ends, which lost 4 bases and 1 base, there was a span of 7 bases. This CDR3 comprises 14 residues. Germline V lookup: CDR1 MGHDK, CDR2 SYGVNS. For the CDR3, the DNA is TGTGCCAGCAGTGCTGACAGGAACACCGGGGAGCTGTTTTTT. This gives the protein CASSADRNTGELFF.

This chain connects TRBV18 to TRBJ2-7, with D tentatively TRBD2 (5 bases). CDR3 length equals 17 residues. Germline assignment: CDR1 KGHSH and CDR2 LQKENI. Trimming removed 0 bases from V and 4 bases from J, with 19 bases in between. The chain's CDR3 is CASSPPMRAAPGYEQYF. The CDR3 nucleotides read TGTGCCAGCTCACCACCGATGAGGGCGGCCCCGGGATACGAGCAGTACTTC.

DNA of the CDR3: TGTGCCAGCAGTAGCCCGGCGGCCAAGACCACAGATACGCAGTATTTT. Protein sequence: CASSSPAAKTTDTQYF. This rearrangement joins TRBV28 to TRBJ2-3; no firm D call. Looked up from germline, CDR1 is MDHEN and CDR2 is SYDVKM. This CDR3 is 16 amino acids long. V lost 5 bases and J lost 2, with 17 bases in between.

This clonotype was detected ten times or more. The chain links TRBV2 to TRBJ1-4, with D possibly being TRBD1 (6 bases). The CDR3 length is 13 residues. Germline assignment: CDR1 SNHLY and CDR2 FYNNEI. V lost 7 bases, J lost 2 bases, and 8 bases lay in between. The CDR3 loop reads CASKGGTNEKLFF. The CDR3 region has the DNA TGTGCCAGCAAGGGGGGGACTAATGAAAAACTGTTTTTT.

V is TRBV4-1 and J is TRBJ1-2, with no clear D. V dropped 3 bases and J dropped 6 bases, with 11 bases sitting between them. CDR1 and CDR2 from the germline V gene are MGHRA and YSYEKL. The CDR3 sequence is 13 residues long. CDR3: CASSQSRWDGYTF. The CDR3, as DNA: TGCGCCAGCAGCCAGTCTCGTTGGGATGGCTACACCTTC.

CDR3 protein: CASSEDRGAWGYTF. CDR3 nucleotides: TGTGCCAGCAGTGAAGACAGGGGCGCGTGGGGCTACACCTTC. The gene calls are TRBV25-1 and TRBJ1-2; the match to TRBD1 covers 8 bases. Germline-derived CDR1 and CDR2 are MGHDK and SYGVNS. The V and J ends lost 2 bases and 8 bases, in that order; junction bases with no gene match: 7. The CDR3 has 14 residues.

This rearrangement joins TRBV13 to TRBJ1-4; D is possibly TRBD1 (6 bases). CDR1 and CDR2 from the germline V gene are PRHDT and FYEKMQ (reference sequence). The ends were cut back, 3 bases at V and 5 bases at J, with 16 bases in the middle. This CDR3 is built from 16 residues. CDR3 loop: CASSFREGGRNEKLFF. The CDR3 coding sequence is TGTGCCAGCAGCTTTAGGGAAGGGGGAAGGAATGAAAAACTGTTTTTT. Complete variable domain (other parts from reference TRBV13 and TRBJ1-4): AAGVIQSPRHLIKEKRETATLKCYPIPRHDTVYWYQQGPGQDPQFLISFYEKMQSDKGSIPDRFSAQQFSDYHSELNMSSLELGDSALYFCASSFREGGRNEKLFFGSGTQLSVL.

This clonotype showed up many times. The J gene is TRBJ1-1, the V gene TRBV12-3 or TRBV12-4; D is unresolved. V lost 2 bases to trimming and J lost 1 base, with 5 bases between them. CDR3 length equals 13 residues. CDR3 sequence reads: CASSLFGNTEAFF. CDR3 bases: TGTGCCAGCAGTTTATTTGGGAACACTGAAGCTTTCTTT.

This clonotype has ten or more counts. V is TRBV6-5 and J is TRBJ2-1, with unresolved D. V lost 0 bases and J lost 7, with 7 bases in between. CDR3 size: 13 residues. CDR1 is MNHEY and CDR2 is SVGAGI in the germline V gene. CDR3 loop: CASSYSSLNEQFF. The CDR3 DNA sequence: TGTGCCAGCAGTTACTCTTCGTTGAATGAGCAGTTCTTC.

This clonotype was seen a handful of times. V is TRBV6-1 and J is TRBJ2-7, with 7 bases aligning to TRBD1. The V segment lost 7 bases and the J segment 6 bases; nucleotides outside the gene matches: 9. This CDR3 is 13 amino acids long. Germline CDR1 MNHNS, CDR2 SASEGT. CDR3 amino acids: CASKGAPLREQYF. The CDR3, as DNA: TGTGCCAGCAAGGGGGCCCCACTACGCGAGCAGTACTTC.

This clonotype has ten or more counts. This chain uses TRBV10-3 with TRBJ2-7, with 8 bases matching TRBD2. The junction had 16 bases not matched to a gene; V was cut back by 8 bases and J by 4 bases. CDR1 is ENHRY, CDR2 SYGVKD, per germline. This CDR3 contains 16 residues. The CDR3 protein is CAIGTLSGRDLYEQYF. CDR3 in DNA: TGTGCCATCGGAACCCTCAGCGGGAGAGATTTGTACGAGCAGTACTTC.

This clonotype has only a few counts. The CDR3 region has the DNA TGCAGCGTTCAGTTTACAGGGAACACTGAAGCTTTCTTT. As protein: CSVQFTGNTEAFF. The rearrangement joins TRBV29-1 to TRBJ1-1; tentatively, D is TRBD1 (5 bases). Germline CDR1 is SQVTM and CDR2 is ANQGSEA. There are 13 residues in the CDR3. The V end lost 5 bases, the J end lost 1 base, and 11 bases lay between the germline ends.

The CDR3 DNA follows: TGTGCCAGCAGCTTGACAGTTGCGAACACCGGGGAGCTGTTTTTT. As protein: CASSLTVANTGELFF. The J gene is TRBJ2-2, the V gene TRBV7-3; possible D gene TRBD1, 5 bases. This CDR3 comprises 15 residues. Germline CDR1 reads SGHTA; CDR2 reads FQGTGA. V gave up 3 bases and J gave up 0 bases, with 8 bases separating them.

This clonotype was detected ten times or more. V usage is TRBV12-3 or TRBV12-4 and J usage is TRBJ1-6; maybe TRBD1 (6 bases). The CDR3 covers 14 residues. Trimming cost V 1 base and J 9 bases, with 10 bases left between them. The DNA for the CDR3 is TGTGCCAGCAGTTTAGGAACAGGGCGTTCACCCCTCCACTTT. Its translation is CASSLGTGRSPLHF.

This clonotype was observed a handful of times. The chain carries TRBV30 and TRBJ2-6; a possible D gene is TRBD2 (5 bases). The CDR3 extends over 13 amino acids. CDR1 and CDR2 from the germline V gene are GTSNPN and SVGIG (reference sequence). Trimming stripped 8 bases from V and 2 bases from J, with 10 bases between. The CDR3 DNA reads TGTGCCAGCGGAACGGCTGGGGCCAACGTCCTGACTTTC. Its translation: CASGTAGANVLTF.

The CDR3 reads CASSSPTEGGVPFF. The CDR3 region has the DNA TGTGCCAGCAGCTCCCCAACGGAGGGGGGGGTACCGTTCTTC. The chain is built from TRBV5-5 and TRBJ2-1, with TRBD2 as a possible D gene (7 bases). CDR1 is SGHKS, CDR2 YYEKEE, per germline (reference sequence). The CDR3 covers 14 residues. Trimming shortened V by 3 bases and J by 15 bases, and 22 bases separated the two germline ends.

V gene TRBV10-3 combines with J gene TRBJ2-7; weak D call: TRBD1 (6 bases). Trimming cost V 3 bases and J 3 bases, with 18 bases left between them. The CDR3 loop spans 16 amino acids. CDR1 is ENHRY, CDR2 SYGVKD, per germline. The CDR3 DNA reads TGTGCCATCAGTGACTGGGTGGGACAACGTGACTACGAGCAGTACTTC. Translating gives CAISDWVGQRDYEQYF.